One and the same sample provided the 18 T cell receptor beta chains below, sequenced in a study of blood T cell repertoires in COVID-19. The data were produced by immunoSEQ multiplex PCR, yet TCRdb's version contains in-frame clones alone and is incomplete. The sample contains 70,000 or so clones, 86% of which appear only once. Material: peripheral blood. Receptors were obtained from a man aged 65 to 79 with active COVID-19.

This clone has just a few counts. J is TRBJ2-1 and V is TRBV27, with 7 bases lining up with TRBD2. The junction had 11 bases not matched to a gene; V was cut back by 6 bases and J by 15 bases. The CDR3 covers 12 residues. Germline V lookup: CDR1 MNHEY, CDR2 SMNVEV (reference sequence). CDR3: CASSRTRQPPFF. In nucleotides, the CDR3 is TGTGCCAGCAGCCGGACTAGGCAGCCCCCGTTCTTC.

This clone has only a few counts. The V call is TRBV7-2, the J call TRBJ2-2; D may be TRBD1 (5 bases). Germline V lookup: CDR1 SGHTA, CDR2 FQGNSA. The CDR3 has 15 residues. Trimming cost V 1 base and J 6 bases, with 12 bases left between them. CDR3 sequence: CASSLDRLAAGELFF. Here the CDR3 DNA reads TGTGCCAGCAGCTTAGACAGGTTGGCCGCCGGGGAGCTGTTTTTT.

V usage is TRBV5-1 and J usage is TRBJ2-1; 8 bases fit TRBD2. After removal of 6 bases from V and 2 bases from J, the junction contained 10 bases not matched to a gene. This CDR3 contains 16 residues. Germline assignment: CDR1 SGHRS and CDR2 YFSETQ. This CDR3 reads CASTRGGGSAYNEQFF. The CDR3 nucleotides are TGCGCCAGCACCCGGGGGGGCGGGAGCGCCTACAATGAGCAGTTCTTC.

This clone came up a few times. The chain is built from TRBV28 and TRBJ1-5, with TRBD1 identical over 8 bases. The germline gives CDR1 MDHEN, CDR2 SYDVKM. The CDR3 is made up of 14 amino acids. V gave up 4 bases and J gave up 7 bases; unmatched junction bases: 6. As DNA, the CDR3 is TGTGCCAGCAGTTCTGCAGGGGGCGTGCAGCCCCAGCATTTT. It specifies CASSSAGGVQPQHF.

The rearrangement links TRBV30 to TRBJ2-5, with 8 positions matching TRBD2. V was pared by 3 bases and J by 5 bases, with 11 bases of the junction left unmatched. Germline V CDR1 and CDR2: GTSNPN, SVGIG (reference sequence). The CDR3 has 15 amino acids. The chain's CDR3 is CAWSPERGLGETQYF. CDR3 coding DNA: TGTGCCTGGAGCCCCGAGCGGGGGCTCGGGGAGACCCAGTACTTC.

J is TRBJ2-5 and V is TRBV9; a possible D gene is TRBD1 (6 bases). The germline V gene has CDR1 SGDLS and CDR2 YYNGEE. CDR3 length: 13 residues. V was clipped by 7 bases and J by 2 bases, with 12 bases between them. CDR3 bases: TGTGCCAGCGGGACCGGACAGCAAGAGACCCAGTACTTC. Amino acid sequence: CASGTGQQETQYF.

This chain connects TRBV29-1 to TRBJ2-1; 8 bases match TRBD2. This CDR3 is 14 amino acids long. Germline V gives CDR1 SQVTM, CDR2 ANQGSEA. J gave up 2 bases and V 7 bases, and 7 bases lay outside the gene matches. The CDR3 spells CSAPRAGAYNEQFF. The CDR3 DNA reads TGCAGCGCCCCACGAGCGGGGGCCTACAATGAGCAGTTCTTC.

The rearrangement uses TRBV6-5 and TRBJ2-7; maybe TRBD1 (5 bases). Germline-derived CDR1 and CDR2 are MNHEY and SVGAGI. CDR3 length: 15 residues. The ends were cut back, 0 bases at V and 2 bases at J, with 11 bases in the middle. CDR3 bases: TGTGCCAGCAGTTACTCCCGACAGTATCCCTACGAGCAGTACTTC. Translation: CASSYSRQYPYEQYF.

This clone has just a few counts. This sequence joins TRBV9 and TRBJ2-1; 8 nucleotides match TRBD1. CDR1 is SGDLS and CDR2 is YYNGEE in the germline V gene. J lost 3 bases, V lost 3 bases, and 5 bases had no gene match. The CDR3 runs to 15 residues. The CDR3 region is CASSAQGAGYNEQFF. DNA for the CDR3: TGTGCCAGCAGCGCCCAGGGGGCCGGCTACAATGAGCAGTTCTTC.

The rearrangement uses TRBV6-5 and TRBJ1-1, with D tentatively TRBD1 (5 bases). Trimming took off 6 bases at V and 4 bases at J, with 12 bases between the two ends. This CDR3 is 13 amino acids long. The germline V gene has CDR1 MNHEY and CDR2 SVGAGI. CDR3 in DNA: TGTGCCAGCAGCTACGGGCAGGGCACTGAAGCTTTCTTT. Encoded protein: CASSYGQGTEAFF.

J is TRBJ1-6 and V is TRBV27; D possibly corresponds to TRBD1 (5 bases). This CDR3 comprises 11 residues. The germline gives CDR1 MNHEY, CDR2 SMNVEV (reference sequence). Trimming took 3 bases from V and 14 from J, leaving 8 bases between them. CDR3 sequence reads: CASSLGGTLHF. As DNA, the CDR3 is TGTGCCAGCAGTTTGGGGGGGACCCTCCACTTT.

This rearrangement joins TRBV19 to TRBJ2-1; 10 positions agree with TRBD1. The V segment lost 4 bases and the J segment 8 bases; nucleotides outside the gene matches: 5. The CDR3 contains 14 residues. The germline V gene has CDR1 LNHDA and CDR2 SQIVND (reference sequence). CDR3: CASSRGQGIDEQFF. CDR3 sequence (DNA): TGTGCCAGTAGTAGGGGACAGGGGATCGATGAGCAGTTCTTC.

The chain has TRBV2 and TRBJ2-1, with a weak D call TRBD2 (6 bases). Germline loops: CDR1 SNHLY, CDR2 FYNNEI. Trimming removed 6 bases from V and 7 bases from J, with 16 bases in between. CDR3 size: 14 residues. CDR3 bases: TGTGCCAGCAGGGGGGAGGCCCGGGTGAATGAGCAGTTCTTC. This encodes CASRGEARVNEQFF.

V usage is TRBV5-8 and J usage is TRBJ2-5, with D perhaps matching TRBD1 (6 bases). Trimming cost V 4 bases and J 7 bases, with 17 bases left between them. Germline CDR1 is SGHTS and CDR2 is YDEGEE. This CDR3 comprises 14 residues. The CDR3 reads CASSPRTAWGTQYF. CDR3 in DNA: TGTGCCAGCAGCCCCCGGACAGCGTGGGGGACCCAGTACTTC.

The chain joins TRBV19 to TRBJ1-2; TRBD1 matches 10 bases. Germline assignment: CDR1 LNHDA and CDR2 SQIVND (reference sequence). The CDR3 consists of 15 residues. J gave up 0 bases and V 3 bases, and 1 base lay outside the gene matches. This chain's CDR3 is CASSMGTGANYGYTF. The CDR3 DNA follows: TGTGCCAGTAGTATGGGGACAGGGGCTAACTATGGCTACACCTTC. Together with reference TRBV19 and TRBJ1-2, the CDR3 gives the full variable domain: DGGITQSPKYLFRKEGQNVTLSCEQNLNHDAMYWYRQDPGQGLRLIYYSQIVNDFQKGDIAEGYSVSREKKESFPLTVTSAQKNPTAFYLCASSMGTGANYGYTFGSGTRLTVV.

This rearrangement joins TRBV9 to TRBJ1-2, with TRBD1 matching 8 bases. The CDR3 contains 15 residues. V lost 0 bases to trimming and J lost 3 bases; unmatched junction nucleotides: 4. Germline V gene sequence: CDR1 SGDLS, CDR2 YYNGEE. The CDR3: CASSVAPGGDYGYTF. The CDR3 DNA reads as TGTGCCAGCAGCGTAGCCCCAGGGGGCGACTATGGCTACACCTTC.

The J gene is TRBJ1-1, the V gene TRBV12-5; TRBD1 aligns across 9 bases. V lost 6 bases to trimming and J lost 1 base; unmatched junction nucleotides: 6. The CDR3 contains 15 residues. Germline assignment: CDR1 LGHNT and CDR2 FRNRAP. CDR3 protein: CASGGTGPWNTEAFF. CDR3 DNA: TGTGCTAGTGGGGGGACAGGGCCGTGGAACACTGAAGCTTTCTTT.

V is TRBV18 and J is TRBJ2-7; 7 nucleotides match TRBD1. J gave up 2 bases and V 3 bases, and 4 bases lay outside the gene matches. The CDR3 spans 14 residues. From germline, CDR1 is KGHSH and CDR2 LQKENI. CDR3 protein: CASSPPTGTYEQYF. The CDR3 region has the DNA TGTGCCAGCTCACCCCCGACAGGGACCTACGAGCAGTACTTC.